The 5 T cell receptor beta chains reported below all come from one sample, sequenced in a study of cytomegalovirus exposure and HLA in healthy donors. Clones were read by immunoSEQ multiplex PCR, and TCRdb kept only the in-frame ones, dropping some. Of a few hundred thousand clones in the sample, 85% to 90% were seen once. Material for sequencing was PBMCs. These receptors were taken from a woman aged 18-29 years in good health and CMV-seronegative.

The chain uses TRBV7-9 and TRBJ2-2; 13 positions agree with TRBD2. Trimming at V came to 3 bases and at J to 8 bases, leaving 6 bases not matched to a gene. From germline, CDR1 is SEHNR and CDR2 FQNEAQ (reference sequence). The CDR3 sequence is 16 residues long. CDR3 residues: CASSFWTSGGTGELFF. The CDR3, as DNA: TGTGCCAGCAGCTTTTGGACTAGCGGGGGAACGGGGGAGCTGTTTTTT.

The gene calls are TRBV11-2 and TRBJ1-1; D is unresolved. Germline values: CDR1 SGHAT, CDR2 FQNNGV. The CDR3 has 18 residues. Trimming took off 3 bases at V and 1 base at J, with 21 bases between the two ends. This CDR3 is CASSLQGNLRGKNTEAFF. Written as DNA, the CDR3 is TGTGCCAGCAGCTTGCAAGGCAACCTCCGAGGTAAGAACACTGAAGCTTTCTTT.

The gene calls are TRBV7-3 and TRBJ2-2, with TRBD1 identical over 8 bases. Trimming at V came to 4 bases and at J to 8 bases, leaving 3 bases not matched to a gene. Germline loops: CDR1 SGHTA, CDR2 FQGTGA. CDR3 size: 13 residues. The chain's CDR3 is CASSSQGAGELFF. CDR3 in DNA: TGTGCCAGCAGCTCCCAGGGGGCAGGGGAGCTGTTTTTT.

In this sample, this clone turned up a few times. The chain carries TRBV28 and TRBJ1-2, with no clear D. This CDR3 spans 12 amino acids. The V gene's germline CDR1 is MDHEN and CDR2 SYDVKM. The V end was cut by 3 bases, the J end by 4 bases, with 6 bases between. CDR3 loop: CASSLTSYGYTF. The CDR3 DNA sequence: TGTGCCAGCAGTTTGACAAGCTATGGCTACACCTTC.

This chain links TRBV28 with TRBJ2-3; weak D call: TRBD1 (7 bases). V lost 7 bases and J 1 base, leaving 12 bases between the germline ends. The CDR3 is 14 amino acids. The V gene's germline CDR1 is MDHEN and CDR2 SYDVKM. This chain's CDR3 is CASTRGDRTDTQYF. CDR3 nucleotides: TGTGCCAGCACCAGGGGGGATCGCACAGATACGCAGTATTTT.